This T cell receptor beta chain stems from a study of T cell responses to AZD1222 COVID-19 vaccine. Sequencing used immunoSEQ multiplex PCR; TCRdb keeps in-frame clones, though not all of them. The sample shows about 150,000 clones, about 91% of them seen only once. Study-level points and caveats: Most donors were white British, females outnumbered males, and clonal diversity was possibly underestimated. Nearly half of spike-specific TCRs reportedly target unmutated variant regions.

V lost 4 bases and J lost 5, with 18 bases in between. Per germline, CDR1 MDHEN and CDR2 SYDVKM. The CDR3 sequence is 16 residues long. As to this clone: Its antigen is as yet unknown.

The starting material was peripheral blood, obtained on day 0 of MenACWY control vaccination. This receptor was identified in an adult in good health. The chain employs TRBV28 and TRBJ2-1; D call uncertain. CDR3 region: CASSSDRATLHNEQFF. CDR3 coding DNA: TGTGCCAGCAGTTCCGATCGGGCTACTCTTCACAATGAGCAGTTCTTC.